This T cell receptor beta chain came from a study of cytomegalovirus exposure and HLA in healthy donors (dated by TCRdb to 2017 to 2019). Regarding the study in general: According to an earlier analysis of a few hundred of the donors, 150 million to 200 million T cells yielded over 100 million unique TCR beta sequences and 276 Gb of sequence data. An early release that covered more than 550 HLA-typed donors contained about 300 gigabases of sequencing data and 75 million to 100 million unique TCR sequences. Of the 350 to 400 genotyped donors, 81% fell in the genetic ancestry cluster associated with self-reported Caucasian donors. The aim of the study was to test whether cataloging public T cell receptors could identify signatures of past pathogen exposure. Using immunosequencing, the study profiled T cell repertoires from roughly 650 subjects and related those repertoires to cytomegalovirus serostatus. In addition to the first cohort of hundreds of subjects, a separate validation cohort of approximately 130 different subjects was used. To predict cytomegalovirus infection status, the study brought together high-throughput TCR immunosequencing, statistical association of individual TCRs with disease status, and machine learning. A later analysis re-examined previously published TCR beta repertoires from around 670 donors and added high-resolution HLA genotyping to investigate patterns of TCR occurrence. Rather than using new phenotypic data, the later analysis identified candidate immune exposures from TCR beta sequences and from how often those sequences occurred across donors. An earlier analysis of some 500 of the donors used high-throughput TCR beta sequencing to judge whether each TCR beta V gene segment behaved as functional or pseudogenic. Donor age, sex, ethnicity and CMV serostatus were collected together with the repertoire data. In a later genetic analysis, genome-wide SNP genotypes for about 60% of the 666 donors were used, and that subset was treated as a discovery cohort. Every discovery cohort repertoire had been produced on one sequencing platform. Class I and class II HLA loci were covered by the typing at four-digit resolution. The number of typed donors differed by locus: about 620-630 for A, B, C, DRB1 and DQB1; 500 to 550 for DQA1; over 600 for DPA1; and 450 to 480 for DPB1. About five DR-DQ haplotypes were handled as single units for association and clustering because linkage in the cohort was strong. Across around 400 genotyped donors of the cohort, an average of roughly 250,000 unique TCR beta nucleotide sequences per donor were sequenced, and about a sixth of those sequences were non-productive. Broader findings and caveats from the paper: In a later analysis, several top co-occurrence clusters were reported to appear linked to parvovirus B19, influenza, CMV and Epstein-Barr virus. A later analysis found that HLA-associated TCR beta chains were more clonally expanded and had lower generation probabilities than equally common non-associated chains. When HLA alleles, especially DR and DQ, strongly co-occurred, attributing TCR associations to individual alleles was difficult. This cohort had only TCR beta chains sequenced, and the lack of alpha or paired-chain data limited which features could be detected. The study gave a list of more than 150 TCR beta chains associated with cytomegalovirus. A later genetic analysis reported fewer N-insertions in productive TCRs among donors in an Asian-associated ancestry cluster than the approximately 670-donor mean. Across donors, most TCR sequences were observed very rarely, whereas some public TCRs were present in many individuals. Cytomegalovirus status was reported to be diagnosed by the classifier with high specificity and sensitivity in both the original and validation cohorts. In a later analysis, the rate of TCR association differed among HLA loci, with DRB1 alleles having the most associated TCRs and HLA-C alleles having the fewest. In a later genetic analysis, a missense DCLRE1C variant was associated with V-gene and J-gene trimming of TCR beta chains, and the association was replicated in an independent cohort. Sequencing depth was assumed to be roughly uniform across donors in the presence/absence analyses, though that assumption may not hold. A cluster of highly shared sequence variants was judged likely to represent a technical artifact of the sequencing pipeline. It was suggested by the authors that the approach could potentially be generalized to other disease states and immunological phenotypes. Because HLA typing was missing for some donors at each locus, association tests included only the typed subset. For the cohort, immune exposure information was limited to CMV serostatus. According to a later analysis, most CMV-associated TCR beta chains appeared to be HLA-restricted, and the HLA associations seemed to be driven largely by CMV exposure. Broadly in line with IMGT annotations, most TCR beta V segments showed up in productive rearrangements about 87% or about 30% of the time in an earlier analysis of 587 of the donors. Some IMGT-functional V segments, including TRBV6-2 and TRBV6-3, could not be distinguished by the 87-base-pair reads and were therefore excluded. At a false discovery rate of 0.05, a later analysis linked roughly 17,000 TCR beta sequences to specific HLA alleles. A further reported finding was that TCR beta sequences accurately predicted the HLA-A and HLA-B alleles for most subjects in the first cohort. Correlated functional status among segregating V segments might reflect linkage disequilibrium, but an unknown experimental factor could not be ruled out. In vitro tests confirmed that a few of the cytomegalovirus-associated TCR beta chains recognize cytomegalovirus antigens. Because counts were too low, approximately 18 rarely observed V segments, including chromosome 9 orphons, were excluded from the earlier analysis of around 640 of the donors.

As concerns this clone: It has no known antigen specificity. It has no much larger one-base neighbor in the sample; base qualities were not kept.

CDR3 length: 13 amino acids, cysteine to phenylalanine. Here the CDR3 DNA is all that survives: 39 bases in frame from base 1. The germline ends are 10 bases apart after V is trimmed by 5 bases and J by 3 bases. The germline V gene sets CDR1 to SNHLY and CDR2 to FYNNEI. In total, fewer than 750 healthy bone marrow donors made up the cohort. At the time of sampling, all cohort members were nominally healthy, though unrecorded immune exposures were likely present. The donor was CMV seronegative and was included in the group of hundreds of seronegative cohort members. A peripheral blood sample was provided by each donor, and peripheral blood mononuclear cells were used for TCR beta sequencing. The Qiagen DNeasy Blood Extraction Kit was used to extract genomic DNA from the blood cell samples. Library construction relied on the immunoSEQ multiplex PCR assay. For the multiplex PCR, a mixture combining 60 forward primers for TCR Vbeta segments and 13 reverse primers for TCR Jbeta segments was used. The CDR3 region of rearranged TCR beta genes was amplified from genomic DNA by a multiplex PCR assay. On the Illumina HiSeq System, the amplified TCR beta libraries were sequenced as 87-base-pair reads. Turning to the authors' computational methods: A later analysis tallied approximately 87 million unique TCR beta chains across the 660 or so repertoires, and about 10 million of those chains were shared by two or more donors. A nearest-neighbor algorithm error-corrected the raw reads and collapsed the reads into unique sequences, merging closely related sequences to remove PCR and sequencing errors. Alignment of CDR3 sequences to IMGT reference sequences was used to assign V, D and J gene segments. Each retained sequence needed at least a six-nucleotide match to both a V gene segment and a J gene segment. A rearrangement counted as productive if the CDR3 had no stop codons and remained in frame with V and J, and every other rearrangement counted as non-productive. Following IMGT convention, CDR3 was defined as the stretch from the second conserved V-encoded cysteine to the conserved J-encoded phenylalanine. The earlier analysis of roughly 590 of the donors excluded sequences that lacked an unambiguous match to a single V gene segment. In an earlier analysis of 450 to 700 of the donors, V segments were called functional above 56.7% productive rearrangements and were called segregating when the between-donor standard deviation exceeded 5%. To diagnose cytomegalovirus status from the catalog of TCR beta chain sequences, a statistical classification framework was built. V and J gene assignment, in a later analysis, came from comparing TCR nucleotide sequences with IMGT/GENE-DB human TR gene sequences. In a later analysis, CDR3 sequences and most-parsimonious VDJ recombination scenarios were assigned using the TCRdist pipeline. In a later analysis, each TCR beta chain was defined by its CDR3 amino acid sequence together with its V-gene family, and reads without a unique V-gene family were excluded. To address suspected cross-contamination and a sequencing artifact, a later analysis removed 450 to 700 highly shared, low-generation-probability nucleotide sequences. For each public chain, a later analysis derived a clonal expansion index from normalized ranks of inferred template counts within each repertoire. In a later analysis, generation probabilities were computed with a VDJ recombination model fitted to out-of-frame rearrangements, and the resulting probabilities were checked against IGoR. Hypergeometric tests were used in a later analysis to score TCR-TCR, TCR-HLA and TCR-CMV co-occurrence, with a repertoire-size bias correction applied to the TCR pairs. To estimate false discovery rates, a later analysis permuted the HLA or CMV assignments 20 times. In a later analysis, co-occurring TCRs were grouped using DBSCAN, and TCRdist sequence similarity was added for clustering within HLA-allele-positive subsets. For co-occurrence clustering, repertoires with fewer than 30,000 or more than 120,000 public chains were excluded, along with four to six repertoires with anomalous nucleotide sharing. TCRdb mirrors the immuneACCESS table, restricted to in-frame sequences. Some clones are absent from its copies; in checked studies, under half trace to an unresolved V gene, and the reason for the others is unknown. That table furnishes V, J and clone size, whereas the DNA furnished D and trimming. This sample is represented by some 220,000 clones; 70% to 90% of them were singletons. The ten largest clones take up roughly 0.26% of the sample.

Material for sequencing was PBMCs. The receptor's source is a girl aged 2 to 10 in good health and CMV-seronegative. This chain is built from TRBV2 and TRBJ1-1, with no reliable assignment of the D segment. The DNA is as follows: TGTGCCAGCAGTCGTAGCTTTTACACTGAAGCTTTCTTT. Its protein is CASSRSFYTEAFF.